This T cell receptor (beta chain) appears in the sequencing data of a study of blood T cells in healthy people across ages. PBMCs numbering at least 7 million were isolated per sample. Note on this clonotype: The target antigen is unknown.

The CDR3 has 18 residues. The germline gives CDR1 DFQATT, CDR2 SNEGSKA (reference sequence). Study-wide results and limits: The diversity estimates, figures obtained from one million T cells, were considered underestimates. Both naive CD4+ cell counts and diversity were greater in long-lived donors than in aged donors. Without sorted subsets, naive and antigen-experienced compartments could not be conclusively compared.

Primed by a sample-barcoded 5' primer and a J-beta primer mix, a second PCR proceeded for 7 to 11 cycles. In TCRdb, the 5' RACE reads were re-called with MiXCR into one record per CDR3 protein. The profile shows about 640,000 distinct CDR3 sequences, roughly three fifths of them singletons. This TCR was recovered from a man between 60 and 70 years old in good health. Sequenced material: blood. The chain is built from TRBV20-1 and TRBJ2-4, with D possibly TRBD2 on 6 matching bases. The J call is doubtful: the DNA matches TRBJ2-7 better. This CDR3 reads CSARDQGWGLAISYEQYF. CDR3 in DNA: TGCAGTGCTAGAGATCAAGGCTGGGGCCTAGCGATCTCCTACGAGCAGTACTTC.